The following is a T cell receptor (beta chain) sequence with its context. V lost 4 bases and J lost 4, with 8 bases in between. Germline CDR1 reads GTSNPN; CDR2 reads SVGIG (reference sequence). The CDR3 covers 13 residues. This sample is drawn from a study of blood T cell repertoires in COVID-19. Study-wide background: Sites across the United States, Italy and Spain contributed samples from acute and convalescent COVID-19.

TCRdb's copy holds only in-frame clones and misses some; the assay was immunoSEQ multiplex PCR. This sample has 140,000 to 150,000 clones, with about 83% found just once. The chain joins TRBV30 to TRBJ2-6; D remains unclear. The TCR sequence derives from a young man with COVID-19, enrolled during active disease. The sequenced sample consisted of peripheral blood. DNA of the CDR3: TGTGCCTGGAATCGGGTGGGGGCCAACGTCCTGACTTTC. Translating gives CAWNRVGANVLTF.